This TCR beta chain was identified during a study of shared clonotypes between healthy human individuals. The CDR3 is 14 amino acids. V dropped 4 bases and J dropped 0 bases, with 9 bases sitting between them. Germline assignment: CDR1 SNHLY and CDR2 FYNNEI. Naive CD8 cells, CD45RO-negative and positively selected for CCR7, excluded terminally differentiated effector memory CD45RA+ cells. TCRdb's copy holds only in-frame clones and misses some; the assay was immunoSEQ multiplex PCR. The sample contains about 2.2 million clones, around 93% of which appear only once. The V call is TRBV2, the J call TRBJ2-5; no clear D. Sequenced material: naive CD8+ T cells from PBMCs. This sequence originates from a man aged 18 to 29 in good health. Some clones in this sample may be carry-over from other donors' samples. The CDR3 is CASSVTRNQETQYF. The CDR3 DNA follows: TGTGCCAGCAGTGTTACGCGGAACCAAGAGACCCAGTACTTC.